This TCR beta chain was captured by sequencing in a study of cytomegalovirus exposure and HLA in healthy donors listed by TCRdb under 2017. With respect to the entire study: According to an earlier analysis of several hundred of the donors, about 170 million T cells yielded 100 million or so unique TCR beta sequences and about 300 Gb of sequence data. Around 300 gigabases of sequencing data and approximately 85 million unique TCR sequences were included in an early release covering several hundred HLA-typed donors. The genetic ancestry cluster associated with self-reported Caucasian donors included around four fifths of the approximately 430 genotyped donors. The study was designed to test whether signatures of past pathogen exposure could be identified by cataloging public T cell receptors. Using immunosequencing, the study profiled T cell repertoires from 666 subjects and related those repertoires to cytomegalovirus serostatus. In addition to the first cohort of 650 to 800 subjects, a separate validation cohort of some 120 different subjects was used. High-throughput TCR immunosequencing, statistical association of individual TCRs with disease status, and machine learning were combined to predict cytomegalovirus infection status. To study patterns of TCR occurrence, a later analysis re-analyzed previously published TCR beta repertoires from several hundred donors and added high-resolution HLA genotyping. In the later analysis, no new phenotypic data were used to find candidate immune exposures; instead, reliance was placed on TCR beta sequences and their occurrence across donors. To decide whether each TCR beta V gene segment behaved as functional or pseudogenic, an earlier analysis of some 540 of the donors relied on high-throughput TCR beta sequencing. Donor age, sex, ethnicity and CMV serostatus were compiled together with the repertoire data. A later genetic analysis took genome-wide SNP genotypes for about 65% of the 666 donors and used that subset as a discovery cohort. All discovery cohort repertoires had been generated using a single sequencing platform. Class I and class II HLA loci were covered by the typing at four-digit resolution. Typing coverage differed by locus: A, B, C, DRB1 and DQB1 were typed in roughly 620-630 donors, DQA1 in roughly 510, DPA1 in some 610, and DPB1 in 472. About five DR-DQ haplotypes were treated as single units for association and clustering because of strong linkage in the cohort. On average, roughly 250,000 unique TCR beta nucleotide sequences were sequenced per donor among 350 to 400 genotyped donors of the cohort, with around 19% of those sequences being non-productive. Findings and caveats that apply to the study as a whole: Because the 87-base-pair reads could not distinguish some IMGT-functional V segments, including TRBV6-2 and TRBV6-3, those segments were excluded. In a later genetic analysis, fewer N-insertions in productive TCRs were reported among donors in an Asian-associated ancestry cluster than the approximately 630-donor mean. Because some donors lacked HLA typing at each locus, the association tests relied only on the typed subset. A later genetic analysis associated a missense DCLRE1C variant with V-gene and J-gene trimming of TCR beta chains, and an independent cohort replicated the association. Only TCR beta chains were sequenced in this cohort, and the absence of alpha or paired-chain data limited detectable features. About 17 rarely observed V segments, including chromosome 9 orphons, were excluded from the earlier analysis of about 600 of the donors because counts were too low. In an earlier analysis of more than 450 of the donors, most TCR beta V segments were observed in productive rearrangements about 87% or about 30% of the time, broadly matching IMGT annotations. A few of the identified cytomegalovirus-associated TCR beta chains were confirmed in vitro to be specific for cytomegalovirus antigens. Presence/absence analyses assumed roughly uniform sequencing depth across donors, an assumption that may not hold. In a later analysis, HLA-associated TCR beta chains were found to be more clonally expanded and to have lower generation probabilities than equally common non-associated chains. In a later analysis, several top co-occurrence clusters were reported to appear linked to parvovirus B19, influenza, CMV and Epstein-Barr virus. Cytomegalovirus status was reported to be diagnosed by the classifier with high specificity and sensitivity in both the original and validation cohorts. According to a later analysis, TCR association rates differed among HLA loci, with DRB1 alleles showing the most associated TCRs and HLA-C alleles showing the fewest. Most CMV-associated TCR beta chains appeared to be HLA-restricted in a later analysis, and the HLA associations seemed to be driven largely by CMV exposure. The study listed over 150 TCR beta chains as associated with cytomegalovirus. Most TCR sequences were seen in very few donors, while some public TCRs were found in many individuals. The authors suggested that the approach could potentially be generalized to other disease states and immunological phenotypes. Immune exposure information for the cohort was limited to CMV serostatus. Correlated functional status among segregating V segments might reflect linkage disequilibrium, but an unknown experimental factor could not be ruled out. At a false discovery rate of 0.05, a later analysis linked some 18,000 TCR beta sequences to specific HLA alleles. A further reported finding was that TCR beta sequences accurately predicted the HLA-A and HLA-B alleles for most subjects in the first cohort. The sequencing pipeline was judged likely to have produced a cluster of highly shared sequence variants as a technical artifact. Strong co-occurrence of HLA alleles, especially DR and DQ, made assigning TCR associations to individual alleles difficult.

The cohort consisted of fewer than 700 healthy bone marrow donors. At the time of sampling, every cohort member was nominally healthy, though immune exposures that went unrecorded were likely present. The donor was CMV seronegative and belonged to the group of 350 to 400 seronegative cohort members. Every donor gave a peripheral blood sample, and the peripheral blood mononuclear cells from that sample were used for TCR beta sequencing. The Qiagen DNeasy Blood Extraction Kit was used to extract genomic DNA from the blood cell samples. From the cysteine up to the phenylalanine, the CDR3 has a length of 16 residues. Only the CDR3 portion is preserved as DNA: 48 bases, with reading frame beginning at the first base. For CDR1 and CDR2, the germline V gene (reference sequence) lists LNHNV and YYDKDF. Deletion took 0 bases off V and 1 base off J, with a span of 12 bases between the germline ends. To prepare the library, the immunoSEQ multiplex PCR assay was applied. For the multiplex PCR, a mixture combining 60 forward primers for TCR Vbeta segments and 13 reverse primers for TCR Jbeta segments was used. Amplification of the CDR3 region of rearranged TCR beta genes was performed with a multiplex PCR assay on genomic DNA. The amplified TCR beta libraries were sequenced on the Illumina HiSeq System as 87-base-pair reads. On the study's bioinformatics: A later analysis counted approximately 84 million unique TCR beta chains across the 600 to 850 repertoires, and some 11 million of these chains were shared by at least two donors. Raw reads were error-corrected and collapsed into unique sequences with a nearest-neighbor algorithm that merged closely related sequences to remove PCR and sequencing errors. To assign V, D and J gene segments, CDR3 sequences were aligned to IMGT reference sequences. For a sequence to be retained, a match of at least six nucleotides to both a V gene segment and a J gene segment was required. A rearrangement counted as productive if the CDR3 had no stop codons and remained in frame with V and J, and every other rearrangement counted as non-productive. CDR3 was defined according to IMGT convention as the region running from the second conserved V-encoded cysteine to the conserved J-encoded phenylalanine. The earlier analysis of about 640 of the donors excluded any sequence lacking an unambiguous match to a single V gene segment. An earlier analysis of just under 600 of the donors called V segments functional above 56.7% productive rearrangements and segregating when the between-donor standard deviation exceeded 5%. A statistical classification framework was built for diagnosing cytomegalovirus status from the catalog of TCR beta chain sequences. A later analysis assigned V and J genes by comparing TCR nucleotide sequences with IMGT/GENE-DB human TR gene sequences. In a later analysis, CDR3 sequences and most-parsimonious VDJ recombination scenarios were assigned using the TCRdist pipeline. In a later analysis, each TCR beta chain was defined by its CDR3 amino acid sequence together with its V-gene family, and reads without a unique V-gene family were excluded. As a way to deal with suspected cross-contamination and a sequencing artifact, a later analysis dropped 640 or so nucleotide sequences that were highly shared and had low generation probability. In a later analysis, a clonal expansion index was calculated for each public chain from normalized within-repertoire ranks of inferred template counts. A later analysis computed generation probabilities with a VDJ recombination model fitted to out-of-frame rearrangements, and checked the results against IGoR. A later analysis scored TCR-TCR, TCR-HLA and TCR-CMV co-occurrence with hypergeometric tests, applying a repertoire-size bias correction to TCR pairs. A later analysis estimated false discovery rates by permuting HLA or CMV assignments 20 times. In a later analysis, co-occurring TCRs were grouped using DBSCAN, with TCRdist sequence similarity added in when clustering inside HLA-allele-positive subsets. Repertoires with fewer than 30,000 or more than 120,000 public chains, plus five repertoires with anomalous nucleotide sharing, were excluded from co-occurrence clustering. This is the immuneACCESS table as TCRdb keeps it, with only in-frame sequences that have V and J called. A part of the clones is gone; compared with another copy, unresolved V genes explain less than half, and the rest is unexplained. V and J calls and clone size follow that table, whereas D and trimming were derived from the DNA. The sample profile shows over 100,000 clones; about 86% of them were found once. The ten largest make up over 2% of the sample.

Regarding this clone: Its antigen target is currently unknown. The sample holds no much larger clone one base away, and base qualities are not on file.

The material sequenced was PBMCs. Rearrangement joined TRBV15 to TRBJ1-1; the D gene remains uncertain. The receptor's source is a woman in her twenties or thirties in good health and CMV-seronegative. The CDR3 corresponds to CATSRDFVAWNTEAFF. The sequence in DNA is TGTGCCACCAGCAGAGATTTCGTGGCCTGGAACACTGAAGCTTTCTTT.